The T cell receptor beta chain under discussion was sequenced for a study of brain metastases from non-small cell lung cancer. Data came from immunoSEQ multiplex PCR; TCRdb stores just in-frame clones and leaves some out. Of more than 7,500 clones listed, 85% are singletons. A remark on this clone: The antigen remains unidentified.

Whole-study findings and limits: T-cell infiltration was lower in brain metastases than primaries (P < 0.001). T-cell clones appeared expanded in around 60% of brain metastases relative to matched primary tumors. Brain metastases shared most TCR repertoire with primaries, with sparse T cells.

This CDR3 spans 13 amino acids. Trimming stripped 1 base from V and 5 bases from J, with 5 bases between. Germline V gives CDR1 SGHTA, CDR2 FQGNSA. The sample taken for sequencing was primary lung tumor tissue. The sequence was obtained from a donor at least 40 years old with non-small cell lung cancer. J is TRBJ2-2 and V is TRBV7-2, with D perhaps being TRBD1 or TRBD2 (5 bases each). The CDR3 coding sequence is TGTGCCAGCAGCTTAGGGGGGACCGGGGAGCTGTTTTTT. It is translated as CASSLGGTGELFF.